Each of the 26 T cell receptor beta chains below was sequenced from the same sample in a study of blood T cell repertoires in COVID-19. Generated by immunoSEQ multiplex PCR, the TCRdb table keeps only in-frame clones and is missing some. Among under 130,000 clones, 69% were seen once, and the ten largest hold roughly 6%. The sample taken for sequencing was peripheral blood. The receptors were gathered from an older man with acute or convalescent COVID-19.

V and J are TRBV5-4 and TRBJ1-6; D perhaps matches TRBD1 (5 bases). The V end was cut by 1 base, the J end by 7 bases, with 6 bases between. This CDR3 spans 13 amino acids. Per the germline V gene, CDR1 is SGHNT and CDR2 is YYREEE (reference sequence). The CDR3: CASSLQGNSPLHF. In DNA, the CDR3 is TGTGCCAGCAGCTTGCAGGGAAATTCACCCCTCCACTTT.

V is TRBV6-5 and J is TRBJ1-1; the match to TRBD1 covers 7 bases. The CDR3 runs 13 residues. Germline V gene lookup returns CDR1 MNHEY and CDR2 SVGAGI. The ends lost 6 bases at V and 1 base at J; junction bases unmatched: 2. Written as DNA, the CDR3 is TGTGCCAGCAGCAACAGGGGGAACACTGAAGCTTTCTTT. This gives the protein CASSNRGNTEAFF.

This clone has only a few counts. V and J are TRBV7-2 and TRBJ2-5; D is unresolved. The V gene's germline CDR1 is SGHTA and CDR2 FQGNSA. CDR3 size: 13 residues. Trimming took 1 base from V and 2 from J, leaving 5 bases between them. CDR3 in amino acids: CASSLDSQETQYF. Here the CDR3 DNA reads TGTGCCAGCAGCTTAGACAGTCAAGAGACCCAGTACTTC.

The chain uses TRBV30 and TRBJ1-3; D is perhaps TRBD1 (5 bases). The CDR3 is made up of 15 amino acids. V shed 2 bases and J shed 0 bases, with 11 bases lying between them. Germline lookup yields CDR1 GTSNPN and CDR2 SVGIG (reference sequence). The CDR3 loop is CAWSRMDNSGNTIYF. For the CDR3, the DNA is TGTGCCTGGAGTAGAATGGACAACTCTGGAAACACCATATATTTT.

The J gene is TRBJ2-3, the V gene TRBV19, with 7 bases aligning to TRBD1. After removal of 10 bases from V and 2 bases from J, the junction contained 3 bases not matched to a gene. The CDR3 loop spans 12 amino acids. Germline loops: CDR1 LNHDA, CDR2 SQIVND (reference sequence). CDR3 DNA sequence: TGTGCCACCGGACAGGCCACAGATACGCAGTATTTT. Translation gives CATGQATDTQYF.

The chain employs TRBV5-5 and TRBJ2-3; 7 bases map to TRBD1. Germline lookup yields CDR1 SGHKS and CDR2 YYEKEE (reference sequence). Unmatched junction bases numbered 2, after V lost 3 bases and J lost 1 base. This CDR3 contains 14 residues. This CDR3 is CASSSGQGTDTQYF. DNA of the CDR3: TGTGCCAGCAGCTCCGGACAGGGCACAGATACGCAGTATTTT.

The chain links TRBV20-1 to TRBJ2-7, with D maybe TRBD1 (6 bases). Trimming removed 6 bases at V and 4 bases at J, with 19 bases between. The CDR3 totals 14 residues. Germline CDR1 DFQATT, CDR2 SNEGSKA (reference sequence). Here the CDR3 reads CSASDRDTQYEQYF. In nucleotides, the CDR3 is TGCAGTGCCAGTGACCGGGACACACAATACGAGCAGTACTTC.

The chain joins TRBV27 to TRBJ2-2; D might be TRBD2 (6 bases). CDR1 MNHEY and CDR2 SMNVEV come from the germline V gene (reference sequence). CDR3 length: 13 residues. V gave up 7 bases and J gave up 5 bases, with 11 bases separating them. The CDR3 reads CASMREATGELFF. The CDR3 coding sequence is TGTGCCAGCATGAGGGAGGCGACCGGGGAGCTGTTTTTT.

V usage is TRBV10-3 and J usage is TRBJ1-2, with 7 bases matching TRBD1. CDR1 and CDR2 (germline): ENHRY, SYGVKD. The CDR3 is made up of 14 amino acids. J gave up 6 bases and V 3 bases, and 7 bases lay outside the gene matches. The CDR3 is CAISEISGTDGYTF. CDR3 coding DNA: TGTGCCATCAGTGAAATCTCAGGGACAGATGGCTACACCTTC.

Only one count was recorded for this clone. The chain carries TRBV12-3 or TRBV12-4 and TRBJ2-1, with 7 bases identical to TRBD1. The CDR3 has 11 amino acids. V lost 5 bases, J lost 10 bases, and 2 bases stayed unmatched. CDR3 in amino acids: CASSQGVEQFF. CDR3 in DNA: TGTGCCAGCAGTCAGGGGGTAGAGCAGTTCTTC.

The V call is TRBV14, the J call TRBJ1-2; a possible D gene is TRBD1 (6 bases). V gave up 4 bases and J gave up 5 bases, with 17 bases separating them. Germline values: CDR1 SGHDN, CDR2 FVKESK. This CDR3 comprises 15 residues. CDR3: CASSPRAGVGYGYTF. The CDR3 DNA sequence: TGTGCCAGCAGCCCCCGCGCAGGGGTAGGATATGGCTACACCTTC.

Here the CDR3 DNA reads TGTGCCAGCAGCTTGGCCCGGGTTCTCGCGGGAGAGGCCTACAATGAGCAGTTCTTC. This codes for CASSLARVLAGEAYNEQFF. V and J are TRBV5-6 and TRBJ2-1; 7 nucleotides agree with TRBD2. CDR1 is SGHDT, CDR2 YYEEEE, per germline. The CDR3 has 19 residues. The J segment lost 2 bases and the V segment lost 0 bases, leaving 14 bases of the junction unmatched.

The V and J genes are TRBV29-1 and TRBJ2-1; perhaps TRBD2 as D (5 bases). Germline values: CDR1 SQVTM, CDR2 ANQGSEA. Trimming removed 6 bases from V and 7 bases from J, with 10 bases in between. This CDR3 is 11 amino acids long. For the CDR3, the DNA is TGCAGCGTGGACTTGGGGAATGAGCAGTTCTTC. It yields the protein CSVDLGNEQFF.

The chain carries TRBV5-1 and TRBJ2-7; 9 bases align to TRBD1. Germline assignment: CDR1 SGHRS and CDR2 YFSETQ. After removal of 4 bases from V and 2 bases from J, the junction contained 4 bases not matched to a gene. The CDR3 length is 14 residues. This CDR3 is CASSPDRGTYEQYF. CDR3 DNA sequence: TGCGCCAGCAGCCCGGACAGGGGAACCTACGAGCAGTACTTC.

The chain employs TRBV11-2 and TRBJ2-7, with 8 bases identical to TRBD1. This CDR3 is built from 15 residues. V lost 2 bases, J lost 2 bases, and 5 bases stayed unmatched. The V gene's germline CDR1 is SGHAT and CDR2 FQNNGV. In DNA form, the CDR3 reads TGTGCCAGCAGCTTAAAAGGACAGGGTCCCTACGAGCAGTACTTC. Encoded protein: CASSLKGQGPYEQYF.

This clone has only one observation. V gene TRBV7-7 combines with J gene TRBJ2-5, with a possible D match to TRBD2 (6 bases). Germline CDR1 is SSHAT and CDR2 is FNYEAQ (reference sequence). This CDR3 has 15 residues. V was trimmed by 5 bases and J by 6 bases, leaving 19 bases between them. The CDR3 DNA sequence: TGTGCCAGCAGCCCCGGGGTCGAGCGCGGGAAGACCCAGTACTTC. Its protein product is CASSPGVERGKTQYF.

V and J are TRBV6-2 or TRBV6-3 and TRBJ2-5; D remains ambiguous. CDR1 MNHEY and CDR2 SVGEGT come from the germline V gene. The CDR3 is made up of 12 amino acids. Trimming removed 5 bases at V and 5 bases at J, with 9 bases between. The CDR3 loop reads CASSPNGETQYF. CDR3 in DNA: TGTGCCAGCAGTCCCAACGGTGAGACCCAGTACTTC.

This clone was recorded a few times. The rearrangement links TRBV2 to TRBJ2-5; 8 positions match TRBD1. The ends lost 7 bases at V and 4 bases at J; junction bases unmatched: 8. Germline CDR1 reads SNHLY; CDR2 reads FYNNEI. This CDR3 is 14 amino acids long. The CDR3 protein is CASNRQGLLETQYF. The CDR3 coding sequence is TGTGCCAGCAATCGACAGGGGCTTCTAGAGACCCAGTACTTC.

J is TRBJ2-7 and V is TRBV3-1 (or the pseudogene TRBV3-2); 8 bases fit TRBD1. J was trimmed by 6 bases and V by 4 bases; bases with no gene match: 8. This CDR3 has 14 amino acids. Per germline, CDR1 LGHDT and CDR2 YNNKEL (reference sequence). CDR3 nucleotide sequence: TGTGCCAGCAGCCCTCAGGGGGCGCGGGGCGAGCAGTACTTC. It codes for CASSPQGARGEQYF.

The table lists this clone with many counts. The chain is built from TRBV14 and TRBJ2-3, with 8 bases lining up with TRBD2. Germline V CDR1 and CDR2: SGHDN, FVKESK. Unmatched junction bases numbered 0, after V lost 6 bases and J lost 1 base. The CDR3 extends over 13 amino acids. The chain's CDR3 is CASRTSGTDTQYF. Written as DNA, the CDR3 is TGTGCCAGCAGGACTAGCGGCACAGATACGCAGTATTTT.

CDR3 region: CASSRGFFEQYF. The CDR3 DNA follows: TGTGCCAGCTCCCGGGGTTTCTTCGAGCAGTACTTC. The rearrangement joins TRBV12-3 or TRBV12-4 to TRBJ2-7; maybe TRBD2 (5 bases). The ends were cut back, 8 bases at V and 6 bases at J, with 14 bases in the middle. CDR3 length: 12 residues.

The chain recombines TRBV28 with TRBJ2-7; D not resolved. V lost 7 bases to trimming and J lost 2 bases, with 15 bases between them. This CDR3 contains 14 residues. Germline V lookup: CDR1 MDHEN, CDR2 SYDVKM. CDR3 sequence reads: CASTTPVKPYEQYF. The DNA for the CDR3 is TGTGCCAGCACCACCCCGGTCAAACCCTACGAGCAGTACTTC.

The chain is built from TRBV28 and TRBJ2-7; D is perhaps TRBD1 (6 bases). V lost 2 bases to trimming and J lost 3 bases, with 17 bases between them. This CDR3 spans 16 amino acids. Germline CDR1 and CDR2: MDHEN and SYDVKM. Here the CDR3 reads CASSLGGHLSNYEQYF. The DNA for the CDR3 is TGTGCCAGCAGTTTAGGGGGACATCTCAGTAACTACGAGCAGTACTTC.

The V gene is TRBV6-4, the J gene TRBJ2-1, with unresolved D. The CDR3 extends over 14 amino acids. Germline lookup yields CDR1 MRHNA and CDR2 SNTAGT. Between the trimmed V and J ends, which lost 4 bases and 9 bases, there was a span of 16 bases. This CDR3 reads CASSGLHWRVEQFF. The CDR3 nucleotides read TGTGCCAGCAGTGGTCTGCATTGGAGAGTTGAGCAGTTCTTC.

CDR3 loop: CASRDSSGGGDEQYF. Written as DNA, the CDR3 is TGTGCCAGCAGAGATTCGAGCGGAGGAGGCGACGAGCAGTACTTC. This chain connects TRBV28 to TRBJ2-7; D might be TRBD2 (5 bases). V was pared by 6 bases and J by 5 bases, with 20 bases between. CDR1 is MDHEN and CDR2 is SYDVKM in the germline V gene. The CDR3 extends over 15 amino acids.

The chain is built from TRBV24-1 and TRBJ2-1; possibly TRBD1 for D (6 bases). Germline CDR1 reads KGHDR; CDR2 reads SFDVKD. The CDR3 length is 13 residues. Trimming left V 0 bases short and J 8 bases short, with 7 bases between. The CDR3 spells CATSDLWGHEQFF. CDR3 nucleotides: TGTGCCACCAGTGATTTGTGGGGGCATGAGCAGTTCTTC.